This T cell receptor (beta chain) was found in a study of cytomegalovirus exposure and HLA in healthy donors. Study-wide points: Only CMV serostatus was available as immune exposure information. Reported results showed that the classifier diagnosed cytomegalovirus status with high specificity and sensitivity. The authors listed 150 or so TCR beta chains as cytomegalovirus-associated.

To note about this clone: Antigen unknown.

Germline loops: CDR1 MGHDK, CDR2 SYGVNS. V shed 4 bases, J shed 2 bases, and the junction held 3 bases outside the gene matches. The CDR3 has 15 amino acids. A multiplex PCR was run with 60 Vbeta primers and 13 Jbeta primers. TCRdb's copy holds only in-frame clones and misses some; the assay was immunoSEQ multiplex PCR. The repertoire includes 99,000 or so clones, approximately 12% of them detected once, and approximately 15% sits in the top ten. V usage is TRBV25-1 and J usage is TRBJ2-5; 11 nucleotides line up with TRBD1. This clonotype was sampled from a middle-aged man in good health and CMV-seropositive. The sample consisted of PBMCs. CDR3 in amino acids: CASSVGDRGQETQYF. For the CDR3, the DNA is TGTGCCAGCAGTGTTGGGGACAGGGGGCAAGAGACCCAGTACTTC.